This T cell receptor (beta chain) emerged from a study of T cell changes during pregnancy in multiple sclerosis. The length of the CDR3 is 14 residues. Germline V gene sequence: CDR1 MNHNS, CDR2 SASEGT. V lost 5 bases and J lost 6; bases outside the gene matches: 6. Produced via immunoSEQ multiplex PCR; TCRdb's table is partial and in-frame only. This sample carries more than 55,000 clones, about 90% of them seen once, and the ten largest clones take 1.5% to 2%. The TCR sequence derives from a female donor in good health, enrolled as a control in a pregnancy study. This chain connects TRBV6-1 to TRBJ2-3, with 9 bases aligning to TRBD2. The sequencing used peripheral blood, collected in the first trimester of pregnancy. The CDR3 DNA sequence: TGTGCCAGCAGTTTTAGCGGGAGCGGGGATACGCAGTATTTT. Protein product: CASSFSGSGDTQYF.